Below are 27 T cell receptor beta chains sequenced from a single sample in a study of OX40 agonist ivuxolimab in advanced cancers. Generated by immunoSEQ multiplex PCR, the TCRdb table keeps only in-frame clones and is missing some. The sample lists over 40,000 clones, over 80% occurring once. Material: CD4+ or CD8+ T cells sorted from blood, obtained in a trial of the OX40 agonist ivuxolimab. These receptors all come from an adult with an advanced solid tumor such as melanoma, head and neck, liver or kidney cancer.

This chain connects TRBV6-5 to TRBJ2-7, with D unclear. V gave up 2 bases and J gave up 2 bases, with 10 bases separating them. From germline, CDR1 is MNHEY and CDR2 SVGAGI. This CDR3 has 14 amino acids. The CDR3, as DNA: TGTGCCAGCAGTTACCGGGCTAGGGCCTACGAGCAGTACTTC. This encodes CASSYRARAYEQYF.

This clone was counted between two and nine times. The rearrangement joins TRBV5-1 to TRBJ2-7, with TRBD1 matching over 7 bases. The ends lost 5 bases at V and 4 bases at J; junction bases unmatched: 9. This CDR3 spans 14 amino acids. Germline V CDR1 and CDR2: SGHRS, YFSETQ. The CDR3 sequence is CASRVEGQSYEQYF. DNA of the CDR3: TGCGCCAGCAGGGTCGAGGGACAGTCTTACGAGCAGTACTTC.

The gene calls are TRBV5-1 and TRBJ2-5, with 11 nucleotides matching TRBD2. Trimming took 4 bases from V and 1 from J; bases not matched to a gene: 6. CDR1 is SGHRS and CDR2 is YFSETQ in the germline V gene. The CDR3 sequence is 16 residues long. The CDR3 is CASSRAGTSGQETQYF. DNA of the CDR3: TGCGCCAGCAGCCGGGCGGGGACTAGCGGCCAAGAGACCCAGTACTTC.

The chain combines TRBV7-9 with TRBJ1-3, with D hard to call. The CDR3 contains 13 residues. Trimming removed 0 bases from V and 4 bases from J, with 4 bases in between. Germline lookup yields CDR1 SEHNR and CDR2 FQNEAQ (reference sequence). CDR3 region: CASSLAQGNTIYF. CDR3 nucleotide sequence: TGTGCCAGCAGCTTAGCTCAGGGAAACACCATATATTTT. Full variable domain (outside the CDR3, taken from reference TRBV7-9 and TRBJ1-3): DTGVSQNPRHKITKRGQNVTFRCDPISEHNRLYWYRQTLGQGPEFLTYFQNEAQLEKSRLLSDRFSAERPKGSFSTLEIQRTEQGDSAMYLCASSLAQGNTIYFGEGSWLTVV.

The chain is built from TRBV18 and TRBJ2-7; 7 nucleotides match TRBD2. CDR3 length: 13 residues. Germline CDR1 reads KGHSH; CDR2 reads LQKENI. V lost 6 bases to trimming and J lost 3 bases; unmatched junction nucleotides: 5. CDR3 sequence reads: CASSPSSGYEQYF. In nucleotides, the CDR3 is TGTGCCAGCTCCCCTTCTAGCGGCTACGAGCAGTACTTC.

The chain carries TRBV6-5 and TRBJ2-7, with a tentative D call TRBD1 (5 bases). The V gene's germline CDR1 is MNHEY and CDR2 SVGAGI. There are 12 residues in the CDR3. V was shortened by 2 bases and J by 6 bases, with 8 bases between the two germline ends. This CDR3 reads CASSYGRGEQYF. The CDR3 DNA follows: TGTGCCAGCAGTTACGGTAGGGGCGAGCAGTACTTC.

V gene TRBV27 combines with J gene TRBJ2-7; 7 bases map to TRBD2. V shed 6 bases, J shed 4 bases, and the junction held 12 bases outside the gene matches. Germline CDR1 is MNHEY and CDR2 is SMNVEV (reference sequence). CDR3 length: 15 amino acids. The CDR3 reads CASRVYGGRLYEQYF. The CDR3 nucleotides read TGTGCCAGCAGAGTTTACGGGGGGAGACTTTACGAGCAGTACTTC.

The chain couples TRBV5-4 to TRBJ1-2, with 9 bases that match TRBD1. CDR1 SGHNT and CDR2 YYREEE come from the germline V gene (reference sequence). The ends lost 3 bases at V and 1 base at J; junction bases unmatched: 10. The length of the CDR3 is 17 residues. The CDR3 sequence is CASSYFGTGSINYGYTF. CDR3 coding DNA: TGTGCCAGCAGCTACTTCGGGACAGGGTCGATTAACTATGGCTACACCTTC.

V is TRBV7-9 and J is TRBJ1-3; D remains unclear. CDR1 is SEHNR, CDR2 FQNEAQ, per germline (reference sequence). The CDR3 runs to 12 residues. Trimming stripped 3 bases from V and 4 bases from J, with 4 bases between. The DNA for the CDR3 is TGTGCCAGCAGCTTTCCGGGAAACACCATATATTTT. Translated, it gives CASSFPGNTIYF.

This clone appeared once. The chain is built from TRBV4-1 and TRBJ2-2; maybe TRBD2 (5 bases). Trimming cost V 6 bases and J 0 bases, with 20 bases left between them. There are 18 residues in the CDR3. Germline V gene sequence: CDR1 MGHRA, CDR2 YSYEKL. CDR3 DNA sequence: TGCGCCAGCAGTCAGAAATCCAGCGGCGCGGCGAACACCGGGGAGCTGTTTTTT. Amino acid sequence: CASSQKSSGAANTGELFF.

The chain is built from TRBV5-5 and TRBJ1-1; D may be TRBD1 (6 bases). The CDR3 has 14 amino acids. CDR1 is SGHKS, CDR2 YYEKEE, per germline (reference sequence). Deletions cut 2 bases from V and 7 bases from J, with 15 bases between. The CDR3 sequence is CASSFLTGFGEAFF. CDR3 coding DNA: TGTGCCAGCAGCTTCCTAACAGGGTTTGGTGAAGCTTTCTTT.

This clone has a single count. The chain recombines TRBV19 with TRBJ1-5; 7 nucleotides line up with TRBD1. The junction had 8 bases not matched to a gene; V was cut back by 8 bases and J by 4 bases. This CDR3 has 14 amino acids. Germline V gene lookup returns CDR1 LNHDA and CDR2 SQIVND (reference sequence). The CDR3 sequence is CASAIGTVNQPQHF. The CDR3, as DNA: TGTGCCAGTGCGATCGGGACAGTTAATCAGCCCCAGCATTTT.

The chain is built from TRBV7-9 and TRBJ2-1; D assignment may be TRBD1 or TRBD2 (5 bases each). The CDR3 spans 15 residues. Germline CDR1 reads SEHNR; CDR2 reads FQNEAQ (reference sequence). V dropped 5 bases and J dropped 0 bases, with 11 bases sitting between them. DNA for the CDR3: TGTGCCAGCAGCCCGGGACGAAGCTCCTACAATGAGCAGTTCTTC. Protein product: CASSPGRSSYNEQFF.

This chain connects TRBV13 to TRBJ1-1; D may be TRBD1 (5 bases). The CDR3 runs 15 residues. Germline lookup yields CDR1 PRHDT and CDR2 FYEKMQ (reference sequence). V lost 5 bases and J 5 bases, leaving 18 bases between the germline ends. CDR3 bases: TGTGCCAGCAGCCCCAGGGTTTCAGGGTCGACTGAAGCTTTCTTT. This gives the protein CASSPRVSGSTEAFF.

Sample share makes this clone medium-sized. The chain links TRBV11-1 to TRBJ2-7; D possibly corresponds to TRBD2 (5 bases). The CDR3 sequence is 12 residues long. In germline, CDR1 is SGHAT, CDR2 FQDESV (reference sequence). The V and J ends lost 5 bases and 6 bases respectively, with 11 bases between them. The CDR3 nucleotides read TGTGCCAGCAGCACCGGTGGAGGCGAGCAGTACTTC. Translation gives CASSTGGGEQYF.

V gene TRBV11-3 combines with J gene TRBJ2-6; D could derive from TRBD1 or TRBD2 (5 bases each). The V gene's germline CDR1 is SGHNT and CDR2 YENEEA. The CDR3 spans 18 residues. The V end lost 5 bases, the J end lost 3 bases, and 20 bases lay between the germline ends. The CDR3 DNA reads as TGTGCCAGCAGCCAATCCGGGACCCACTTGGGTGGGGCCAACGTCCTGACTTTC. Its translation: CASSQSGTHLGGANVLTF.

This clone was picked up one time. The CDR3, as DNA: TGTGCCAGCAGCTTAGAAACCCCAGAGACCCAGTACTTC. This codes for CASSLETPETQYF. The rearrangement joins TRBV7-9 to TRBJ2-5; no reliable D call. This CDR3 contains 13 residues. V lost 1 base and J lost 4, with 7 bases in between. CDR1 SEHNR and CDR2 FQNEAQ come from the germline V gene (reference sequence).

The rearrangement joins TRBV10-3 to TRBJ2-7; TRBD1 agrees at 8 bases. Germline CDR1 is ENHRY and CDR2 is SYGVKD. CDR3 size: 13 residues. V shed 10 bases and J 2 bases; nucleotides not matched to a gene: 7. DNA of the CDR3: TGTGCCAGCGCGGGACAGGCGGCCTACGAGCAGTACTTC. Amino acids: CASAGQAAYEQYF.

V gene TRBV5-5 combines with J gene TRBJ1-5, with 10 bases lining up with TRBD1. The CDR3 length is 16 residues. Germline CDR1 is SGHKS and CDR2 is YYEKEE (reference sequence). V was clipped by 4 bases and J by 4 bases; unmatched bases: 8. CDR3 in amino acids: CASSPGQGLSNQPQHF. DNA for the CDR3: TGTGCCAGCAGCCCGGGACAGGGGTTGAGTAATCAGCCCCAGCATTTT.

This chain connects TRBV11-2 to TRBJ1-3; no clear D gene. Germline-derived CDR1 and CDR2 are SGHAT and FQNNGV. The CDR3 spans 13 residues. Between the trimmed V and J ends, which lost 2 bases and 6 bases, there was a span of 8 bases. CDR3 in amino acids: CASSLMGSNTIYF. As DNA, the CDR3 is TGTGCCAGCAGCTTAATGGGTTCAAACACCATATATTTT.

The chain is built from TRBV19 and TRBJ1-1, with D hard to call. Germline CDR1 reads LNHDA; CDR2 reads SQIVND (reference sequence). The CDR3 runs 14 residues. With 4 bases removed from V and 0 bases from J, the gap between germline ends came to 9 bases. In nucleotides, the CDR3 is TGTGCCAGTAGTAGGGGTAACCTGAACACTGAAGCTTTCTTT. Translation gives CASSRGNLNTEAFF.

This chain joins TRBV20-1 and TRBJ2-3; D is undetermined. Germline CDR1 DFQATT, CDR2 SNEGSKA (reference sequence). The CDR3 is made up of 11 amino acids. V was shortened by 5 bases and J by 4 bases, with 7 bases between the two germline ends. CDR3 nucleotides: TGCAGTGCTGGCAGATCAGATACGCAGTATTTT. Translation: CSAGRSDTQYF.

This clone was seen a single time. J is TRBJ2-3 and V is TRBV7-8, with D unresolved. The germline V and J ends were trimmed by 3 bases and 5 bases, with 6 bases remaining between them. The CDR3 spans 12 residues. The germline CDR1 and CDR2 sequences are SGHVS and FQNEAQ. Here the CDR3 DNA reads TGTGCCAGCAGCTTGGGCCGAGATACGCAGTATTTT. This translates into CASSLGRDTQYF.

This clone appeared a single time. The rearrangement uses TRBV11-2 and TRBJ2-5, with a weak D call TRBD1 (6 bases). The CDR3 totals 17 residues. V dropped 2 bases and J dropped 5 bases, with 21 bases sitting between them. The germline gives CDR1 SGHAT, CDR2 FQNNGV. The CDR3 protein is CASSLNSGAGARETQYF. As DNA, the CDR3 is TGTGCCAGCAGCTTAAACTCTGGGGCAGGGGCTCGGGAGACCCAGTACTTC.

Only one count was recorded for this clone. CDR3 bases: TGTGCCGGCGCAACGCGGACAGCTAACCCCTACGAGCAGTACTTC. Translating gives CAGATRTANPYEQYF. V gene TRBV6-5 combines with J gene TRBJ2-7, with D perhaps matching TRBD1 (6 bases). The CDR3 has 15 amino acids. V gave up 11 bases and J gave up 2 bases, with 22 bases separating them. In germline, CDR1 is MNHEY, CDR2 SVGAGI.

CDR3 in DNA: TGTGCCAGCAGCCTAACAACCGGGACAGGGAGCCTCCAGTACTTC. Its protein product is CASSLTTGTGSLQYF. This chain links TRBV4-2 with TRBJ2-5; 9 bases agree with TRBD1. Germline lookup yields CDR1 LGHNA and CDR2 YNFKEQ. Germline trimming cut 4 bases from V and 10 bases from J; bases unmatched to any gene: 13. CDR3 length: 15 amino acids.

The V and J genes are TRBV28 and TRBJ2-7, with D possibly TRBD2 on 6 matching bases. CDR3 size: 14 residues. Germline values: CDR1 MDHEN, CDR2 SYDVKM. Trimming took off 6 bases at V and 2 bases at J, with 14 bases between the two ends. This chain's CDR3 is CASSEARGTYEQYF. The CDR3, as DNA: TGTGCCAGCAGCGAAGCCCGGGGGACCTACGAGCAGTACTTC.